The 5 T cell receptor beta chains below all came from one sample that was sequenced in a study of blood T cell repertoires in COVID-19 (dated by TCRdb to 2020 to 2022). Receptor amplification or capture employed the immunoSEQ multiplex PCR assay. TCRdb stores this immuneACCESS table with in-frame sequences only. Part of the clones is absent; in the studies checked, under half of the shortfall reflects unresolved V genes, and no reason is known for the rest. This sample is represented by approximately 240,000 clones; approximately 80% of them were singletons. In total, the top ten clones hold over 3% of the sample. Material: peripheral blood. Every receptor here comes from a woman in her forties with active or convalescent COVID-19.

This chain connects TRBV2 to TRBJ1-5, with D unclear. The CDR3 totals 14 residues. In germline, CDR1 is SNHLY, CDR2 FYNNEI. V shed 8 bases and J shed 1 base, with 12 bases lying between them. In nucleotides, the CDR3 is TGTGCCAGCTGCGGGGTGGGGAGCAATCAGCCCCAGCATTTT. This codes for CASCGVGSNQPQHF.

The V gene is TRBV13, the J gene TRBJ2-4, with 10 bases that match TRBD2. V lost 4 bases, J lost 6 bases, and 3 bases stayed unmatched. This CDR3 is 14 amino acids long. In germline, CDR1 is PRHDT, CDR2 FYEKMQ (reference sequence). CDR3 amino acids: CASSSRTSGNIQYF. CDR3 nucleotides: TGTGCCAGCAGCTCCCGGACTAGCGGAAACATTCAGTACTTC.

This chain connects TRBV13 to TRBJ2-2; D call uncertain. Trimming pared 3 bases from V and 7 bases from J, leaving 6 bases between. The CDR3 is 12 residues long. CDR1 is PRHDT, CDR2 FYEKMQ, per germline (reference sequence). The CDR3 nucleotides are TGTGCCAGCAGCTTTAGAATCGGGGAGCTGTTTTTT. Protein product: CASSFRIGELFF. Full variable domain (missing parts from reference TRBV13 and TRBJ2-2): AAGVIQSPRHLIKEKRETATLKCYPIPRHDTVYWYQQGPGQDPQFLISFYEKMQSDKGSIPDRFSAQQFSDYHSELNMSSLELGDSALYFCASSFRIGELFFGEGSRLTVL.

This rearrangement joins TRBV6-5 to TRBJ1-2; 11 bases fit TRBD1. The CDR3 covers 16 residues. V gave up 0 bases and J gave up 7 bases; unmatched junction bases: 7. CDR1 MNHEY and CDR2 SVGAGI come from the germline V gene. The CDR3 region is CASSYSRTGGLVGYTF. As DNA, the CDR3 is TGTGCCAGCAGTTACTCTAGGACAGGGGGCTTAGTTGGCTACACCTTC.

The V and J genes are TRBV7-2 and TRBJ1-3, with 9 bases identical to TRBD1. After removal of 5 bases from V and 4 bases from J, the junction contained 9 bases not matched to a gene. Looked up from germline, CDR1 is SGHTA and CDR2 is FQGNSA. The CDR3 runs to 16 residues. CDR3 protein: CASSAQQGAAGNTIYF. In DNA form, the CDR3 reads TGTGCCAGCAGCGCGCAACAGGGGGCTGCGGGAAACACCATATATTTT.